These 15 T cell receptor beta chains originate from one sample sequenced in a study of monozygotic twins with cystic fibrosis. Libraries were prepared by immunoSEQ multiplex PCR; TCRdb keeps only in-frame clonotypes and omits some of them. The sample lists about 32,000 clones; 80% to 95% were seen once. The sequencing input was blood. These receptors were taken from a girl aged 2-15 years with cystic fibrosis.

J is TRBJ2-5 and V is TRBV7-7; maybe TRBD1 (6 bases). V was trimmed by 1 base and J by 1 base, leaving 10 bases between them. The germline V gene encodes CDR1 SSHAT and CDR2 FNYEAQ (reference sequence). CDR3 length equals 15 residues. The DNA for the CDR3 is TGTGCCAGCAGCTTAGGTCGGACAGCCCAAGAGACCCAGTACTTC. Encoded protein: CASSLGRTAQETQYF.

In DNA form, the CDR3 reads TGTGCCAGCAGTTCCCTGGGACAGGGTGACTACGAGCAGTACTTC. Its translation: CASSSLGQGDYEQYF. The chain has TRBV28 and TRBJ2-7; TRBD1 agrees at 9 bases. This CDR3 has 15 amino acids. V was pared by 4 bases and J by 3 bases, with 7 bases of the junction left unmatched. The V gene's germline CDR1 is MDHEN and CDR2 SYDVKM. Looking up the rest from reference TRBV28 and TRBJ2-7 gives the full variable domain: DVKVTQSSRYLVKRTGEKVFLECVQDMDHENMFWYRQDPGLGLRLIYFSYDVKMKEKGDIPEGYSVSREKKERFSLILESASTNQTSMYLCASSSLGQGDYEQYFGPGTRLTVT.

For the CDR3, the DNA is TGCAGCGTTGAATCATATAGGACCCTCATCGCCGGCAATCAGCCCCAGCATTTT. Translated, it gives CSVESYRTLIAGNQPQHF. V is TRBV29-1 and J is TRBJ1-5, with D hard to call. The CDR3 spans 18 residues. The V end was cut by 2 bases, the J end by 2 bases, with 22 bases between. CDR1 SQVTM and CDR2 ANQGSEA come from the germline V gene.

The gene calls are TRBV20-1 and TRBJ1-1; D is unresolved. The CDR3 contains 9 residues. Trimming removed 6 bases from V and 8 bases from J, with 7 bases in between. CDR1 and CDR2 (germline): DFQATT, SNEGSKA (reference sequence). The CDR3 coding sequence is TGCAGTGCCTTCCGAGAAGCTTTCTTT. Translation: CSAFREAFF.

The chain carries TRBV7-9 and TRBJ2-1; the D gene is possibly TRBD1 (5 bases). Trimming stripped 1 base from V and 7 bases from J, with 17 bases between. This CDR3 is built from 16 residues. CDR1 is SEHNR and CDR2 is FQNEAQ in the germline V gene (reference sequence). CDR3 sequence (DNA): TGTGCCAGCAGCTTAGATAAGACATCAGGGTGGAATGAGCAGTTCTTC. Its translation: CASSLDKTSGWNEQFF.

The chain recombines TRBV12-5 with TRBJ2-2; D might be TRBD2 (7 bases). The CDR3 is 17 amino acids. Germline V gene data show CDR1 as LGHNT and CDR2 as FRNRAP. V was cut by 0 bases and J by 6 bases, with 17 bases left in between. The CDR3 coding sequence is TGTGCTAGTGGTTTGGTAAAGGATCGGGGGGCGGCCGGGGAGCTGTTTTTT. It codes for CASGLVKDRGAAGELFF.

The rearrangement uses TRBV30 and TRBJ1-4; 9 nucleotides agree with TRBD1. Germline V CDR1 and CDR2: GTSNPN, SVGIG (reference sequence). Losses at the gene ends were 5 bases for V and 5 bases for J; bases not matched to a gene: 6. The CDR3 length is 14 residues. The CDR3 bases are TGTGCCTGGGCAACCGGGACAGGGAATGAAAAACTGTTTTTT. This translates into CAWATGTGNEKLFF.

The chain recombines TRBV16 with TRBJ1-1; no clear D. The length of the CDR3 is 16 residues. CDR1 and CDR2 from the germline V gene are KGHSY and FQNENV. V gave up 0 bases and J gave up 0 bases, with 11 bases separating them. CDR3 sequence (DNA): TGTGCCAGCAGCCAATCGGTCGCAGATTTGAACACTGAAGCTTTCTTT. Residues: CASSQSVADLNTEAFF.

This clone was observed a single time. The chain combines TRBV5-5 with TRBJ1-3; no firm D call. The CDR3 runs 13 residues. V dropped 5 bases and J dropped 5 bases, with 11 bases sitting between them. Germline-derived CDR1 and CDR2 are SGHKS and YYEKEE (reference sequence). The CDR3 is CASSPDDRNTIYF. DNA for the CDR3: TGTGCCAGCAGTCCGGACGACAGAAACACCATATATTTT.

This rearrangement joins TRBV5-5 to TRBJ2-2; 11 bases fit TRBD1. The CDR3 runs 15 residues. Per the germline V gene, CDR1 is SGHKS and CDR2 is YYEKEE (reference sequence). V trimming: 4 bases; J trimming: 6 bases; junction bases outside the gene matches: 5. CDR3 amino acids: CASSPGQGVAGELFF. The CDR3 DNA sequence: TGTGCCAGCAGCCCGGGACAGGGGGTCGCCGGGGAGCTGTTTTTT.

This chain's CDR3 is CASSLGSGGFYEQYF. The CDR3 nucleotides are TGTGCCAGCAGTTTGGGGTCAGGGGGGTTCTACGAGCAGTACTTC. The rearrangement joins TRBV27 to TRBJ2-7, with D tentatively TRBD1 (7 bases). The germline CDR1 and CDR2 sequences are MNHEY and SMNVEV (reference sequence). V was clipped by 3 bases and J by 3 bases, with 15 bases between them. This CDR3 is 15 amino acids long.

The rearrangement uses TRBV20-1 and TRBJ2-7; D is unclear. With 1 base removed from V and 4 bases from J, the gap between germline ends came to 5 bases. Germline V gene data show CDR1 as DFQATT and CDR2 as SNEGSKA (reference sequence). This CDR3 has 11 amino acids. In DNA, the CDR3 is TGCAGTGCTAGAGGGTCTTACGAGCAGTACTTC. Translated: CSARGSYEQYF.

V is TRBV5-1 and J is TRBJ2-7, with a tentative D call TRBD2 (6 bases). This CDR3 contains 14 residues. Germline lookup yields CDR1 SGHRS and CDR2 YFSETQ. The germline V and J ends were trimmed by 0 bases and 2 bases, with 9 bases remaining between them. DNA for the CDR3: TGCGCCAGCAGCTTGGATACGGGGGCCTACGAGCAGTACTTC. Its translation is CASSLDTGAYEQYF.

J is TRBJ1-2 and V is TRBV27; a possible D gene is TRBD1 (5 bases). The germline CDR1 and CDR2 sequences are MNHEY and SMNVEV (reference sequence). Trimming pared 7 bases from V and 5 bases from J, leaving 17 bases between. The CDR3 length is 14 residues. CDR3 DNA sequence: TGTGCCAGCACCTCCCATGGGGGGACGTATGGCTACACCTTC. This codes for CASTSHGGTYGYTF.

The chain uses TRBV7-9 and TRBJ2-1; the match to TRBD2 covers 8 bases. The J segment lost 7 bases and the V segment lost 1 base, leaving 6 bases of the junction unmatched. The CDR3 sequence is 15 residues long. Germline CDR1 reads SEHNR; CDR2 reads FQNEAQ (reference sequence). The CDR3 loop reads CASSLELAVGNEQFF. CDR3 nucleotide sequence: TGTGCCAGCAGCTTAGAACTAGCGGTAGGGAATGAGCAGTTCTTC. Using reference TRBV7-9 and TRBJ2-1 for the parts outside the CDR3, the full variable domain is DTGVSQNPRHKITKRGQNVTFRCDPISEHNRLYWYRQTLGQGPEFLTYFQNEAQLEKSRLLSDRFSAERPKGSFSTLEIQRTEQGDSAMYLCASSLELAVGNEQFFGPGTRLTVL.